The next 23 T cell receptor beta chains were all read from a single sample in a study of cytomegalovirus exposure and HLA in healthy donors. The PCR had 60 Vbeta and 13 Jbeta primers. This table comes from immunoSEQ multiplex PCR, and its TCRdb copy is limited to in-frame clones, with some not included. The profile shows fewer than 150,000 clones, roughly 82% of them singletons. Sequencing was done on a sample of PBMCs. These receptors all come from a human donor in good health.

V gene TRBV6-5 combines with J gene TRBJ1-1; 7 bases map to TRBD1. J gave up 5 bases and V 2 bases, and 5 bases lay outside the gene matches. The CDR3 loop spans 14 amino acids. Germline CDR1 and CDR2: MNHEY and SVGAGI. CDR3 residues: CASSYLTGVTEAFF. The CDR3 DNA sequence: TGTGCCAGCAGTTACCTCACAGGGGTGACTGAAGCTTTCTTT.

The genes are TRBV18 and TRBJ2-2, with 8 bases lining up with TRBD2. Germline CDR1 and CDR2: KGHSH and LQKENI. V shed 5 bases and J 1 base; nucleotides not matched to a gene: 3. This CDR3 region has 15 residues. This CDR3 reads CASSFSGGNTGELFF. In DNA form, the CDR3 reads TGTGCCAGCTCATTCAGCGGGGGGAACACCGGGGAGCTGTTTTTT.

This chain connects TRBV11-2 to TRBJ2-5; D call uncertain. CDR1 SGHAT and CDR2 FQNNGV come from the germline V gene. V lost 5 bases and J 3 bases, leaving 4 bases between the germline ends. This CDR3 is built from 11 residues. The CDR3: CASSPEETQYF. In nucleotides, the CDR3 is TGTGCCAGCAGCCCGGAAGAGACCCAGTACTTC.

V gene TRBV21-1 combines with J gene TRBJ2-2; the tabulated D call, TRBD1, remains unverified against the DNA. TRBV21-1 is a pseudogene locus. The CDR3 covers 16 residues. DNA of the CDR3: TGTGCCAGCAGCACTGGGGACAGGGGTGGGACAGGGGAGCTGTTTTTT. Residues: CASSTGDRGGTGELFF.

CDR3 sequence: CASSFQGSNYEQYF. CDR3 nucleotides: TGTGCCAGCAGTTTCCAGGGGAGCAACTACGAGCAGTACTTC. The rearrangement links TRBV28 to TRBJ2-7; possibly TRBD1 for D (6 bases). Per the germline V gene, CDR1 is MDHEN and CDR2 is SYDVKM. CDR3 size: 14 residues. V was pared by 3 bases and J by 3 bases, with 12 bases between.

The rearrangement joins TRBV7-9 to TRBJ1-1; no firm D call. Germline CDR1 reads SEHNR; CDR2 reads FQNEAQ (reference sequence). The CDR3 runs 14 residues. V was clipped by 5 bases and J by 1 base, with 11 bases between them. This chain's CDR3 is CASSLETENTEAFF. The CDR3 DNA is TGTGCCAGCAGCCTAGAGACTGAGAACACTGAAGCTTTCTTT.

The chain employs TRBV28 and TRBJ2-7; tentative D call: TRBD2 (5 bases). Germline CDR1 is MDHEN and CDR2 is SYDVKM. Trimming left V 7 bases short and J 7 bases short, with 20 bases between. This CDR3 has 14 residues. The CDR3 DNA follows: TGTGCCAGCAAGCTTGCCGACCCACCGGGGGAGCAGTACTTC. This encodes CASKLADPPGEQYF.

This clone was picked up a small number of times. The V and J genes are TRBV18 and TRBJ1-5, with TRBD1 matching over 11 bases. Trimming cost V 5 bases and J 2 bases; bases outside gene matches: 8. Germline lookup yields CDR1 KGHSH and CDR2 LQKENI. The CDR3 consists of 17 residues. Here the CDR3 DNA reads TGTGCCAGCTCAAGGGACAGGGGGGAGGAGGGCAATCAGCCCCAGCATTTT. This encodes CASSRDRGEEGNQPQHF.

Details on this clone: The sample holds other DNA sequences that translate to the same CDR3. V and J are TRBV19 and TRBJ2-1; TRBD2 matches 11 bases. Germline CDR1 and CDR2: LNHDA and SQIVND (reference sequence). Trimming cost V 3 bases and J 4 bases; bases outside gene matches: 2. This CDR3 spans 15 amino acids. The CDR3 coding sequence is TGTGCCAGTAGTATGGGGACTAGCGGTTACAATGAGCAGTTCTTC. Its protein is CASSMGTSGYNEQFF.

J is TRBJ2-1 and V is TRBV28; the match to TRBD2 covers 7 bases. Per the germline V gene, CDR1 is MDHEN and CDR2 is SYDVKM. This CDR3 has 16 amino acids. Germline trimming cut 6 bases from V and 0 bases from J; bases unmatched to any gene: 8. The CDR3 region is CASSSGLPSSYNEQFF. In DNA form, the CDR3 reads TGTGCCAGCAGCTCGGGACTACCCAGCTCCTACAATGAGCAGTTCTTC.

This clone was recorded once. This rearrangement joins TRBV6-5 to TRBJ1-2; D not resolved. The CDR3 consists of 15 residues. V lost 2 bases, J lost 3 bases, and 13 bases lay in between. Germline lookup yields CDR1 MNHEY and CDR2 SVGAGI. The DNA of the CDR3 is TGTGCCAGCAGTTACCGAATCGGGTCCGACTATGGCTACACCTTC. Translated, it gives CASSYRIGSDYGYTF.

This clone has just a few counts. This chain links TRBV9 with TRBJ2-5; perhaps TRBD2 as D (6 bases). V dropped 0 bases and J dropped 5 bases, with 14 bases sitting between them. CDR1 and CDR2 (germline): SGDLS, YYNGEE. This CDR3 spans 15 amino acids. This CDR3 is CASSVAGGGKETQYF. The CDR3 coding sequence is TGTGCCAGCAGCGTAGCGGGTGGGGGGAAGGAGACCCAGTACTTC. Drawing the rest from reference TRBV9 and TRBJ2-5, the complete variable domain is DSGVTQTPKHLITATGQRVTLRCSPRSGDLSVYWYQQSLDQGLQFLIQYYNGEERAKGNILERFSAQQFPDLHSELNLSSLELGDSALYFCASSVAGGGKETQYFGPGTRLLVL.

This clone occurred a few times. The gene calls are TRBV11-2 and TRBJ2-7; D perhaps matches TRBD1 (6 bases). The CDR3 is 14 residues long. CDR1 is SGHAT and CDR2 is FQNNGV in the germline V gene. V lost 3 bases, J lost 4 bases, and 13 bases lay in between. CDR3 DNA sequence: TGTGCCAGCAGCTTCAATGCCGGGACATACGAGCAGTACTTC. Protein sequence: CASSFNAGTYEQYF.

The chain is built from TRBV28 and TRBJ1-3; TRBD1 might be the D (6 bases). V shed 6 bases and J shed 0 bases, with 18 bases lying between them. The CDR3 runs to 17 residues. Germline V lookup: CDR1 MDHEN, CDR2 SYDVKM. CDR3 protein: CASRSPTGGSSGNTIYF. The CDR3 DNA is TGTGCCAGCAGGTCTCCGACAGGCGGGAGCTCTGGAAACACCATATATTTT.

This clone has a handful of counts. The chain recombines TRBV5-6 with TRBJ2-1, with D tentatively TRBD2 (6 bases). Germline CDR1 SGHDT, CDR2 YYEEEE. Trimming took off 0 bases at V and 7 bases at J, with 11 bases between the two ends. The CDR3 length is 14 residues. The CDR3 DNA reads TGTGCCAGCAGCTTGGGTCTAGCGTCGAATGAGCAGTTCTTC. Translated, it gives CASSLGLASNEQFF.

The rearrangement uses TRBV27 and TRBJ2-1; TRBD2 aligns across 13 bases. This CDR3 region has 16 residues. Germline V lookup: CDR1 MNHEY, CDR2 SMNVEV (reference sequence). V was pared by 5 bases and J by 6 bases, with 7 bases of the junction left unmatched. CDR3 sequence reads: CASSPLAGGPPNEQFF. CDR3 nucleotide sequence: TGTGCCAGCAGTCCACTAGCGGGAGGGCCACCCAATGAGCAGTTCTTC.

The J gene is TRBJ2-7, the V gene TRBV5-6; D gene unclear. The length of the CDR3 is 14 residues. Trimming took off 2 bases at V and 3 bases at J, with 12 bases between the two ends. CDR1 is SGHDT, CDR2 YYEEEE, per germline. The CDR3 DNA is TGTGCCAGCAGCTTAGCCACTGCGTACTACGAGCAGTACTTC. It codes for CASSLATAYYEQYF.

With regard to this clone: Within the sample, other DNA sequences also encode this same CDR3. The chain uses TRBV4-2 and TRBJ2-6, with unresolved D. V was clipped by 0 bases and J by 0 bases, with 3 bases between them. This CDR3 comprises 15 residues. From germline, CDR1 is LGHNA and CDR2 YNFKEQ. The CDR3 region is CASSQDSSGANVLTF. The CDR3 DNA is TGTGCCAGCAGCCAAGACAGCTCTGGGGCCAACGTCCTGACTTTC.

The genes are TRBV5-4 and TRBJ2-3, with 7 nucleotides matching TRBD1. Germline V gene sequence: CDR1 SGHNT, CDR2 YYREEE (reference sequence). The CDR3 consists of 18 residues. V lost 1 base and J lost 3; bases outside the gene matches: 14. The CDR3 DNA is TGTGCCAGCAGCTTGCGACAGGGATCATCCGTAGTAACAGATACGCAGTATTTT. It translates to CASSLRQGSSVVTDTQYF.

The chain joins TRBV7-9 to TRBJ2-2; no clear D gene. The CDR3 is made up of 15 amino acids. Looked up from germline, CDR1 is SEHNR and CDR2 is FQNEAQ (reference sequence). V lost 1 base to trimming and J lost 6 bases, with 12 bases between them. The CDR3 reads CASSLGQAFPGELFF. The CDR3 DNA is TGTGCCAGCAGCTTAGGGCAGGCCTTCCCCGGGGAGCTGTTTTTT.

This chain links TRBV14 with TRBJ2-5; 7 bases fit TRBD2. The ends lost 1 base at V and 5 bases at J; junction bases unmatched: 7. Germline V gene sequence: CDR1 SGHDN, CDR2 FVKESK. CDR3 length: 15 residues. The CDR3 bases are TGTGCCAGCAGCCAAGCAAGCGGGGTGAAGGAGACCCAGTACTTC. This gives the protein CASSQASGVKETQYF.

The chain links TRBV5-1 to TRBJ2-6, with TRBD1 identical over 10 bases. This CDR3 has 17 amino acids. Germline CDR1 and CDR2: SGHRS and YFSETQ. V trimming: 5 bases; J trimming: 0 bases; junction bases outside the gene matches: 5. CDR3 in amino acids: CASRPTGGDSGANVLTF. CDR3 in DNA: TGCGCCAGCAGGCCGACAGGGGGCGACTCTGGGGCCAACGTCCTGACTTTC.

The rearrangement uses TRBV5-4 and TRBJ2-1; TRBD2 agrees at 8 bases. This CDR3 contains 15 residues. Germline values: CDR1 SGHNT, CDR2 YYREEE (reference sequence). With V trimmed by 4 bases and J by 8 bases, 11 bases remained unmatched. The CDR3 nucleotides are TGTGCCAGCAGCCCCGGCGGGGGGAGGGGCGATGAGCAGTTCTTC. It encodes CASSPGGGRGDEQFF.